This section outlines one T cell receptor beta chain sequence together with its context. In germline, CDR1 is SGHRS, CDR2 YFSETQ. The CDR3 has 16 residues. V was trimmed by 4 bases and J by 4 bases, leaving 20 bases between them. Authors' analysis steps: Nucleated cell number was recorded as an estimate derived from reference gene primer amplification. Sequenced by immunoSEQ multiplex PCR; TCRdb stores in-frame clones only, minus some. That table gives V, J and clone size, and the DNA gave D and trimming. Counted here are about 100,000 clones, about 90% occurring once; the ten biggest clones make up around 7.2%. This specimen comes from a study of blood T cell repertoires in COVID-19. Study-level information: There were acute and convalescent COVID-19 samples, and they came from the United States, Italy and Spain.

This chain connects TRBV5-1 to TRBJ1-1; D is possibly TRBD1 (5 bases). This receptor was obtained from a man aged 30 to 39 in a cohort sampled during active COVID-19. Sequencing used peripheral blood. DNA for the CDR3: TGCGCCAGCAGCAATGGCGTTGCAGGGAGGGTCACTGAAGCTTTCTTT. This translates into CASSNGVAGRVTEAFF.